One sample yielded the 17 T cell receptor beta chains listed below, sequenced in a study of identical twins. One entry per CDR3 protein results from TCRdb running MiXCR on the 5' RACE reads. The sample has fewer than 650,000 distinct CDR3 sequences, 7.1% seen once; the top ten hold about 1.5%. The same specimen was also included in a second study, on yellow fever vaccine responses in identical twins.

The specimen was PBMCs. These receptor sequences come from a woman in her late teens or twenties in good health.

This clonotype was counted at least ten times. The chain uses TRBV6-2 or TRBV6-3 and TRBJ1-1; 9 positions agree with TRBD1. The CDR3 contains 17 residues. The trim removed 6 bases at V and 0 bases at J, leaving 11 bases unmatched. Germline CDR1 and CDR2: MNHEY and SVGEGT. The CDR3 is CASSLAGTGMLNTEAFF. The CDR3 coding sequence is TGTGCCAGCAGCCTCGCCGGGACAGGGATGCTGAACACTGAAGCTTTCTTT.

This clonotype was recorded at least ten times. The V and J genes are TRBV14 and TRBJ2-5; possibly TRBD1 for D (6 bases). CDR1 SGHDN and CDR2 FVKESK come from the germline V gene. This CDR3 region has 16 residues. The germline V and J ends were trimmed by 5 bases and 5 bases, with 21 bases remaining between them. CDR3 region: CASSRRTAWDDETQYF. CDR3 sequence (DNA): TGTGCCAGCAGCAGGCGGACAGCCTGGGATGACGAGACCCAGTACTTC.

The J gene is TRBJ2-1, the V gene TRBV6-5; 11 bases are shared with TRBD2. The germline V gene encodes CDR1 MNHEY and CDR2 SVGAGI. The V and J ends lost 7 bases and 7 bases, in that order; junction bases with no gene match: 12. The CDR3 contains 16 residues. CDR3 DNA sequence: TGTGCCAGCACTTCCAAAACTAGCGGGAGTTTGAATGAGCAGTTCTTC. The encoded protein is CASTSKTSGSLNEQFF.

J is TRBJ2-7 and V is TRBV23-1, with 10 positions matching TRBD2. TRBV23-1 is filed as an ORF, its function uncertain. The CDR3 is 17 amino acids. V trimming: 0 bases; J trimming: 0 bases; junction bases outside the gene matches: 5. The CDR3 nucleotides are TGCGCCAGCAGTCAATCGTGGACTAGCGGAATCTCCTACGAGCAGTACTTC. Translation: CASSQSWTSGISYEQYF.

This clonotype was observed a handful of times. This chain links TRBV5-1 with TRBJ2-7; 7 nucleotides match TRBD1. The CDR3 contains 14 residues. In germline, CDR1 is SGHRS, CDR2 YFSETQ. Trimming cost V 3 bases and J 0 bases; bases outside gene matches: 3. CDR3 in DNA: TGCGCCAGCAGCTCAAGACAGGGCTCCTACGAGCAGTACTTC. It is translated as CASSSRQGSYEQYF. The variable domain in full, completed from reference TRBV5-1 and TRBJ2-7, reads KAGVTQTPRYLIKTRGQQVTLSCSPISGHRSVSWYQQTPGQGLQFLFEYFSETQRNKGNFPGRFSGRQFSNSRSEMNVSTLELGDSALYLCASSSRQGSYEQYFGPGTRLTVT.

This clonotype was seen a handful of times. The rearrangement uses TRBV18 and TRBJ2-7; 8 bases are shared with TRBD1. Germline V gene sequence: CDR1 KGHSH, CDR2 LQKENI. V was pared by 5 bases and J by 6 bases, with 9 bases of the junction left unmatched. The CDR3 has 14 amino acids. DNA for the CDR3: TGTGCCAGCTCATTGCAGGGGGCACTGGGCGAGCAGTACGTC. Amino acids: CASSLQGALGEQYV.

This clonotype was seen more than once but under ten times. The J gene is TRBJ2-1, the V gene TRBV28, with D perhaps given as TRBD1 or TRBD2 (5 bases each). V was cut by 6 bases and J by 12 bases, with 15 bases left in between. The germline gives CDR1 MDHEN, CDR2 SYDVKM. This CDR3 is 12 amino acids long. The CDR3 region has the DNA TGTGCCAGCAGACGGGACCCCCCTGCGCAGTTCTTC. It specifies CASRRDPPAQFF.

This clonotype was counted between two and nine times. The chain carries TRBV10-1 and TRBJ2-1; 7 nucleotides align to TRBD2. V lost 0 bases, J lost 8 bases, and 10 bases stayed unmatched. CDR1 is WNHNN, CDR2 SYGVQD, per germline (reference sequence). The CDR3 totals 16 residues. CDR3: CASSESAAGAAHEQFF. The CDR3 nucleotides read TGCGCCAGCAGTGAGTCGGCCGCGGGAGCGGCGCATGAGCAGTTCTTC.

The CDR3 DNA sequence: TGTGCCAGCAGTTACCCATCGGTAGCGGGAGGGGAGACCCAGTACTTC. Its protein is CASSYPSVAGGETQYF. The chain combines TRBV6-2 or TRBV6-3 with TRBJ2-5; 11 nucleotides line up with TRBD2. Trimming cost V 2 bases and J 5 bases; bases outside gene matches: 7. This CDR3 spans 16 amino acids. Germline lookup yields CDR1 MNHEY and CDR2 SVGEGT.

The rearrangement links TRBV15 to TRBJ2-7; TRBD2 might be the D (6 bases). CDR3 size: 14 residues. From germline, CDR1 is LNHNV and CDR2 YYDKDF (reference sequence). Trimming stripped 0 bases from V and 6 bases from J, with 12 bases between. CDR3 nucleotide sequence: TGTGCCACCAGCAGAGATCTGACAGCGGGCGAGCAGTACGTC. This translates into CATSRDLTAGEQYV.

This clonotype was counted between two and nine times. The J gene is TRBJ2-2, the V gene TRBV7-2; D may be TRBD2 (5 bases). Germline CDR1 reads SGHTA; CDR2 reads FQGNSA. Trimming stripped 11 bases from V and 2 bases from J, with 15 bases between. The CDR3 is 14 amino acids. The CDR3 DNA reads TGTGCCGGGAAGCGGCCCACCAACACCGGGGAGCTGTTTTTT. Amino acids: CAGKRPTNTGELFF. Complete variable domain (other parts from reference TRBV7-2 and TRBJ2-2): GAGVSQSPSNKVTEKGKDVELRCDPISGHTALYWYRQSLGQGLEFLIYFQGNSAPDKSGLPSDRFSAERTGGSVSTLTIQRTQQEDSAVYLCAGKRPTNTGELFFGEGSRLTVL.

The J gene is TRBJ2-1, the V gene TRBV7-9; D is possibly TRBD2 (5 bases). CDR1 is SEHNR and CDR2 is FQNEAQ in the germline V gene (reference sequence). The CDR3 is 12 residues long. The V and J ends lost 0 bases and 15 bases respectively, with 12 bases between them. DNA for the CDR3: TGTGCCAGCAGCTTAGCAGTAGCTAGCCCGTTCTTC. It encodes CASSLAVASPFF.

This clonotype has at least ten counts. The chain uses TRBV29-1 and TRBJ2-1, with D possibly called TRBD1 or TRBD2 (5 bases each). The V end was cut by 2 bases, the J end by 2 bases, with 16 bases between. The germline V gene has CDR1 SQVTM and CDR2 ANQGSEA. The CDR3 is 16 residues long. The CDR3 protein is CSVEPYEGTTYNEQFF. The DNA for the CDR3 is TGCAGCGTTGAACCTTACGAGGGGACCACCTACAATGAGCAGTTCTTC.

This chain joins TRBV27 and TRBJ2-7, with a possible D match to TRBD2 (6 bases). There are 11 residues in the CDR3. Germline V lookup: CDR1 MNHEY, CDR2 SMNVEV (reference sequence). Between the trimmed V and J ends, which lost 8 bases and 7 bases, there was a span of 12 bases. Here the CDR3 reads CASRRLAEQYF. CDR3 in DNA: TGTGCCAGCCGAAGGCTAGCGGAGCAGTACTTC.

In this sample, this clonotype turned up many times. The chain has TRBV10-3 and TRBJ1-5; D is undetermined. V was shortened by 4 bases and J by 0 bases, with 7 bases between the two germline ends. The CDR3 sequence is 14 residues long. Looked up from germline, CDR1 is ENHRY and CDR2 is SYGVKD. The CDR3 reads CAISAAPSNQPQHF. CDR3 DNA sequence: TGTGCCATCAGTGCGGCTCCTAGCAATCAGCCCCAGCATTTT.

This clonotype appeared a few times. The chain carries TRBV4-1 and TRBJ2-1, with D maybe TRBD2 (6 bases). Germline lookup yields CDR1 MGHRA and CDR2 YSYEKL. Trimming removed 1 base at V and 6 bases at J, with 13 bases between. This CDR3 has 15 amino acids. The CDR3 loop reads CASSQGAGRGNEQFF. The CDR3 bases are TGCGCCAGCAGCCAAGGGGCGGGAAGAGGCAATGAGCAGTTCTTC.

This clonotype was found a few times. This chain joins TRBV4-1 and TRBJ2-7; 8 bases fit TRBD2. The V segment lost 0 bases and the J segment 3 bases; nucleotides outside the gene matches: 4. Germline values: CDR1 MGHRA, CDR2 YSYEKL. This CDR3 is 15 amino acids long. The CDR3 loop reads CASSQELAGFYEQYF. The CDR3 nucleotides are TGCGCCAGCAGCCAAGAATTAGCGGGATTCTACGAGCAGTACTTC.